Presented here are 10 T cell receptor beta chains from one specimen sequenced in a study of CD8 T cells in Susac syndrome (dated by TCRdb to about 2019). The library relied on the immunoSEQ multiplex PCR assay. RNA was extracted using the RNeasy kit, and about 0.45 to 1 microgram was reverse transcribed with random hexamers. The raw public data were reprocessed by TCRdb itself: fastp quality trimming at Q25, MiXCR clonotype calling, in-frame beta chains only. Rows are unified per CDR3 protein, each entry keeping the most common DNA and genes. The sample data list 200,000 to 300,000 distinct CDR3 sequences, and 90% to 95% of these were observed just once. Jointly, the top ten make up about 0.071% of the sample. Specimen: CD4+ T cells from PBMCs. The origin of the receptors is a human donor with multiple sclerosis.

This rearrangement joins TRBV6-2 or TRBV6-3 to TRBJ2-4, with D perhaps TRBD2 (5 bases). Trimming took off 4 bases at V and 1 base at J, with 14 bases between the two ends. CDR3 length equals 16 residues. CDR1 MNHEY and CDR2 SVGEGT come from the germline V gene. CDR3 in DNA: TGTGCCAGCAGTTCCTGGGAGTCTATCGCCAAAAACATTCAGTACTTC. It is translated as CASSSWESIAKNIQYF.

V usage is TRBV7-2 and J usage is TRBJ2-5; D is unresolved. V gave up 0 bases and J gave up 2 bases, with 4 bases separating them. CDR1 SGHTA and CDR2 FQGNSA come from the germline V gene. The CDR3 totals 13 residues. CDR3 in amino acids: CASSLAVQETQYF. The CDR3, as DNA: TGTGCCAGCAGCTTAGCGGTGCAAGAGACCCAGTACTTC.

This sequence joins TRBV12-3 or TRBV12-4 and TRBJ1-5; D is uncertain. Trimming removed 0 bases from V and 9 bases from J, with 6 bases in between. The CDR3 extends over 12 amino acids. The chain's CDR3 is CASSLALRPQHF. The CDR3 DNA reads TGTGCCAGCAGTTTAGCGTTGAGGCCCCAGCATTTT.

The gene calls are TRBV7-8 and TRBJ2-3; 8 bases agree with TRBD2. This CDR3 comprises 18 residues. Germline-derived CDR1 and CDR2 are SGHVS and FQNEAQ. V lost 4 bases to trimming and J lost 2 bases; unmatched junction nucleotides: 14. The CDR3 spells CASSSLRAAGGSTDTQYF. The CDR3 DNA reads TGTGCCAGCAGCTCATTAAGAGCGGCGGGGGGTTCCACAGATACGCAGTATTTT.

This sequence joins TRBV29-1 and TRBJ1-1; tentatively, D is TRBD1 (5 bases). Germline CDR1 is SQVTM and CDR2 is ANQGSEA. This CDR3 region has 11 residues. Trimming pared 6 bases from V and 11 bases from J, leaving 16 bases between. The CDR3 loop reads CSVRDPGGAFF. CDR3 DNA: TGCAGCGTCCGGGACCCTGGTGGGGCTTTCTTT.

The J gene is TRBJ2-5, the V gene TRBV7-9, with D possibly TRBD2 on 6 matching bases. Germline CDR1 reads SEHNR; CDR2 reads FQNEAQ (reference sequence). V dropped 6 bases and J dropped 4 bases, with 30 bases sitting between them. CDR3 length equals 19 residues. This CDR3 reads CASSSGVRKVVFAGETQYF. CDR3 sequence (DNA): TGTGCCAGCAGTTCGGGGGTCAGGAAGGTGGTGTTTGCGGGAGAGACCCAGTACTTC.

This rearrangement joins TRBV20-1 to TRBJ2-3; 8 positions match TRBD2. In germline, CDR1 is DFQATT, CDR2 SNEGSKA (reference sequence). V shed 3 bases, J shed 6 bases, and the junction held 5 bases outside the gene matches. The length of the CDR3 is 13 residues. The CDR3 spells CSASLPGGDTQYF. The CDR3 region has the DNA TGCAGTGCTAGCCTCCCGGGGGGGGATACGCAGTATTTT.

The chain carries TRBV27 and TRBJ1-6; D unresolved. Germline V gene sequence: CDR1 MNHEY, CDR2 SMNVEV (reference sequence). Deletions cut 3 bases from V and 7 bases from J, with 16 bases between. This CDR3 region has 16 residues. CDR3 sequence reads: CASSFLGSSGNSPLHF. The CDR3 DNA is TGTGCCAGCAGTTTCCTGGGTAGTTCGGGCAATTCACCCCTCCACTTT.

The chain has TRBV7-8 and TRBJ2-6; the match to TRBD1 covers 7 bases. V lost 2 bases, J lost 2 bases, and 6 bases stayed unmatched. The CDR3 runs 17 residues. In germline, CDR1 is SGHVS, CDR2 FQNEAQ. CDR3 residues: CASSLSSTGAGANVLTF. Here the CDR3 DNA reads TGTGCCAGCAGCTTAAGTTCTACAGGGGCTGGGGCCAACGTCCTGACTTTC.

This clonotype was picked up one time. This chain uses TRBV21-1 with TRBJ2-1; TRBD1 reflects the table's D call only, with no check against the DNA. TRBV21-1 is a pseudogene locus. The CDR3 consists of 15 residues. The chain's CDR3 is CASSTGRTTYNEQFF. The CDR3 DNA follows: TGTGCCAGCAGCACGGGACGGACCACCTACAATGAGCAGTTCTTC.